Given below is one T cell receptor beta chain in context. This clone was recorded only once. Its antigen specificity is not known. It has no much larger one-base neighbor in the sample; base qualities were not kept. The time point label, read with the paper, signifies: baseline before first vaccination. Vaccinee samples came from UK trials COV001 and COV002, including a single-blind randomized controlled phase 2/3 trial of AZD1222 (ChAdOx1 nCoV-19) in healthy adults. For TCRbeta chain sequencing, PBMC samples from trial participants were taken at day 0 and at day 28 after the second dose. The germline V gene supplies CDR1 MGHDK and CDR2 SYGVNS. From V the trimming removes 8 bases and from J it removes 4 bases, while the gene matches leave 4 bases of the junction unaccounted for. The CDR3 starts with the cysteine, ends with the phenylalanine, and has 14 residues. Only the CDR3 DNA stays, 42 bases, in frame from base 1.

The sample originates from a study of T cell responses to AZD1222 COVID-19 vaccine (dated by TCRdb to the early 2020s). Study-level background: Because spike-specific TCR depth and breadth did not differ between the two schedules, AZD1222 recipients who got a second dose at roughly 4 weeks were pooled with those who got a second dose at roughly 12 weeks. Trial participants were enrolled by age into 18-55, 56-69 and 70-plus year subgroups, with 148, 28 and 57 TCR-sequenced participants respectively. TCR sequencing covered over 230 trial participants: 200 to 220 given two doses of AZD1222 and 26 given two doses of MenACWY control vaccine.

Overall study outcomes, separate from this receptor: Reportedly, close to half of the unique spike-specific TCRs recognized epitopes lying outside the regions that are mutated in the B.1.351 and B.1.1.7 variants. Because no day 14 peak-response samples were available, repertoires were characterized only after the peak T cell response. CD4 TCRs associated with the vaccine covered the entire spike protein, and the dominant responses were in regions 160-218 and 743-854. In the small 56-69-year group, the increase in depth fell short of significance, most likely because of low power. Conclusions about previously exposed vaccinees are limited, since just six AZD1222 recipients were seropositive for SARS-CoV-2 at baseline. Most participants were white British and females outnumbered males, and the authors suggested that clonal diversity may have been underestimated. After two AZD1222 doses, both the breadth and the depth of spike-specific TCRs were significantly higher than at day 0 and than in MenACWY recipients.

The CDR3 regions of human TCRbeta chains were subjected to immunosequencing. As for the original processing: TCRs in the repertoires were matched against a reference library of SARS-CoV-2-specific TCRs that had been generated with the MIRA antigen-specificity platform. Breadth was defined as the fraction of unique TCRs that were SARS-CoV-2-associated. Depth was defined as the fraction of total T cells that were SARS-CoV-2-associated. Using the MIRA data, every spike-specific TCR was mapped to the spike region that the TCR reacted to and assigned to either a CD4 or a CD8 class. Log10-transformed breadth and depth values were compared by one-way ANOVA with Sidak's multiple comparisons tests. What TCRdb holds here is the immuneACCESS table cut down to in-frame rearrangements. Part of the clones is not present; checked against another copy, under half of the missing clones reflect an unresolved V gene, and the others are unexplained. Clone size and V and J calls were adopted from that table, with D and trimming inferred from the DNA. The sample includes about 84,000 clones, with about 85% observed a single time. The ten largest account for approximately 1.5% of the sample.

The sequencing here drew on peripheral blood, taken on day 0 of AZD1222 vaccination. The receptor was isolated from an adult in good health. The V gene is TRBV25-1 and the J gene is TRBJ2-3; 12 central bases correspond to TRBD2. The DNA reads as follows: TGTGCCAGCGGACTAGCGGGGAGGGCAGATACGCAGTATTTT. Translated, this gives CASGLAGRADTQYF. Where the CDR3 stops, the reference TRBV25-1 and TRBJ2-3 genes take over; the full variable domain is EADIYQTPRYLVIGTGKKITLECSQTMGHDKMYWYQQDPGMELHLIHYSYGVNSTEKGDLSSESTVSRIRTEHFPLTLESARPSHTSQYLCASGLAGRADTQYFGPGTRLTVL.